These T cell receptor beta chains were read from a single sample in a study of Ad26.COV2.S vaccination and SARS-CoV-2 variants. Using immunoSEQ multiplex PCR, the repertoire was profiled, and TCRdb retains in-frame clones only, with some absent. Of a few hundred thousand clones listed, 89% are singletons. This sample comprised peripheral blood, obtained in a trial of Ad26.COV2.S vaccine versus placebo. These receptors all stem from a person aged 18 to 65 who received the Ad26.COV2.S COVID-19 vaccine or a placebo. The CDR3 runs from the conserved cysteine through the conserved F or W. Fields, in order: D gene, J gene, V gene, clone size, CDR3 DNA, CDR3 protein. D genes are given only for firm matches. Some rows have no size entry. The others give once, few or many, or a class for an expanded clone.

D: -; J: TRBJ2-7; V: TRBV10-3; size: once; DNA: TGTGCCACCTTGGACAGTACCTACGAGCAGTACTTC; CDR3: CATLDSTYEQYF
D: -; J: TRBJ2-5; V: TRBV5-1; size: -; DNA: TGCGCCAGCAGCGCAGGGGACCCCGGGGAGACCCAGTACTTC; CDR3: CASSAGDPGETQYF
D: -; J: TRBJ1-4; V: TRBV6-5; size: -; DNA: TGTGCCAGCACCGAGGGAGGGGCCAATGAAAAACTGTTTTTT; CDR3: CASTEGGANEKLFF
D: TRBD1; J: TRBJ2-1; V: TRBV4-1; size: -; DNA: TGCGCCAGCAGCCACCCAGCAGGGGGTAATGAGCAGTTCTTC; CDR3: CASSHPAGGNEQFF
D: TRBD1; J: TRBJ1-4; V: TRBV29-1; size: -; DNA: TGCAGCGGCAGACAGGGATGGGATGAAAAACTGTTTTTT; CDR3: CSGRQGWDEKLFF
D: TRBD1; J: TRBJ1-1; V: TRBV13; size: -; DNA: TGTGCCAGCAGCTTAGTCTTGGGAAGGGGGCGGACCACTGAAGCTTTCTTT; CDR3: CASSLVLGRGRTTEAFF
D: -; J: TRBJ2-2; V: TRBV7-3; size: -; DNA: TGTGCCAGCAGCTTAACGGGAAAGGGGCCCGCCGGGGAGCTGTTTTTT; CDR3: CASSLTGKGPAGELFF
D: TRBD1; J: TRBJ2-2; V: TRBV30; size: few; DNA: TGTGCCTGGAGTTCGGGACAGGCCACCGGGGAGCTGTTTTTT; CDR3: CAWSSGQATGELFF
D: -; J: TRBJ2-7; V: TRBV7-9; size: -; DNA: TGTGCCAGCAGCCGGGGGTACTACGAGCAGTACTTC; CDR3: CASSRGYYEQYF
D: -; J: TRBJ1-1; V: TRBV2; size: -; DNA: TGTGCCAGCAGTGGACAGCCTAACACTGAAGCTTTCTTT; CDR3: CASSGQPNTEAFF
D: TRBD2; J: TRBJ2-7; V: TRBV10-3; size: -; DNA: TGTGCCATCAGTGAGTCGAGGACTAGCGGGACCTACGAGCAGTACTTC; CDR3: CAISESRTSGTYEQYF
D: -; J: TRBJ2-7; V: TRBV29-1; size: -; DNA: TGCAGCGTTGATATTACAGGCGGATACGAGCAGTACTTC; CDR3: CSVDITGGYEQYF
D: TRBD1; J: TRBJ1-1; V: TRBV11-2; size: -; DNA: TGTGCCAGCAGCCGGGACAGGGGAACTGAAGCTTTCTTT; CDR3: CASSRDRGTEAFF
D: -; J: TRBJ1-4; V: TRBV27; size: once; DNA: TGTGCCAGCAGTAACGGGGCCGGAAAACTGTTTTTT; CDR3: CASSNGAGKLFF
D: -; J: TRBJ2-5; V: TRBV3-1/TRBV3-2; size: once; DNA: TGTGCCAGCAGCCAAGGAGGTGGCGGACCGTACCAAGAGACCCAGTACTTC; CDR3: CASSQGGGGPYQETQYF
D: TRBD1; J: TRBJ2-1; V: TRBV7-2; size: -; DNA: TGTGCCAGCAGCCGGGACAGGGTTAATGAGCAGTTCTTC; CDR3: CASSRDRVNEQFF
D: -; J: TRBJ2-1; V: TRBV7-2; size: -; DNA: TGTGCCAGCAGCCCGGAGGGGCCGGGGGCTGGGGCTCGGTTCTTC; CDR3: CASSPEGPGAGARFF
D: TRBD1; J: TRBJ2-5; V: TRBV7-6; size: -; DNA: TGTGCCAGCAGCCCGCCGGGACAGGGGGGCGAGACCCAGTACTTC; CDR3: CASSPPGQGGETQYF
D: TRBD2; J: TRBJ2-2; V: TRBV7-2; size: -; DNA: TGTGCCAGCAGCCCACGCCGGACTAGCGGAAACACCGGGGAGCTGTTTTTT; CDR3: CASSPRRTSGNTGELFF
D: -; J: TRBJ1-5; V: TRBV18; size: -; DNA: TGTGCCAGCTCACCCGACAGTAACCGAAATCAGCCCCAGCATTTT; CDR3: CASSPDSNRNQPQHF
D: TRBD2; J: TRBJ2-7; V: TRBV28; size: -; DNA: TGTGCCAGCAGTTCGTGGACTAGCGGGAGGTACGAGCAGTACTTC; CDR3: CASSSWTSGRYEQYF
D: TRBD1; J: TRBJ1-6; V: TRBV27; size: -; DNA: TGTGCCAGCAGTTTACTTTGGGACGGGACAGGAAATTCACCCCTCCACTTT; CDR3: CASSLLWDGTGNSPLHF
D: TRBD2; J: TRBJ2-5; V: TRBV3-1/TRBV3-2; size: -; DNA: TGTGCCAGCAGCCAGACTAGCGGGCAAGAGACCCAGTACTTC; CDR3: CASSQTSGQETQYF
D: -; J: TRBJ2-5; V: TRBV18; size: -; DNA: TGTGCCAGCTCACCAGTGGCGGGACAAGAGACCCAGTACTTC; CDR3: CASSPVAGQETQYF
D: -; J: TRBJ1-3; V: TRBV11-2; size: -; DNA: TGTGCCAGCAGCCCCCGGGAGGGCCGATCTGGAAACACCATATATTTT; CDR3: CASSPREGRSGNTIYF
D: -; J: TRBJ2-7; V: TRBV5-4; size: -; DNA: TGTGCCAGCAGCTTGCCGGGACCCTACGAGCAGTACTTC; CDR3: CASSLPGPYEQYF
D: -; J: TRBJ2-3; V: TRBV3-1/TRBV3-2; size: -; DNA: TGTGCCAGCAGTCCTAGGGCCGGCGGTTCCACAGATACGCAGTATTTT; CDR3: CASSPRAGGSTDTQYF
D: -; J: TRBJ1-2; V: TRBV6-5; size: -; DNA: TGTGCCAGCAGTTTACTCCCATGGCCAGGGGATGGCTACACCTTC; CDR3: CASSLLPWPGDGYTF
D: TRBD2; J: TRBJ2-2; V: TRBV28; size: -; DNA: TGTGCCACCAGGACTAGCGGAAGCTCCGGGGAGCTGTTTTTT; CDR3: CATRTSGSSGELFF
D: -; J: TRBJ2-3; V: TRBV2; size: -; DNA: TGTGCCAGCAGTCCCTCCGGGCGGTTACAGACAGATACGCAGTATTTT; CDR3: CASSPSGRLQTDTQYF
D: -; J: TRBJ1-4; V: TRBV5-5; size: -; DNA: TGTGCCAGCAGCTTGTTCGGTTGGACGGAGGCAACTAATGAAAAACTGTTTTTT; CDR3: CASSLFGWTEATNEKLFF
D: -; J: TRBJ1-5; V: TRBV2; size: once; DNA: TGTGCCAGCACCGCCTCGTGGGGAAGCAATCAGCCCCAGCATTTT; CDR3: CASTASWGSNQPQHF
D: -; J: TRBJ2-7; V: TRBV7-9; size: -; DNA: TGTGCCAGCAGCTTAGGTGAACTGCCCCTGCGCGAGCAGTACTTC; CDR3: CASSLGELPLREQYF
D: -; J: TRBJ2-1; V: TRBV3-1/TRBV3-2; size: once; DNA: TGTGCCAGCAGCCAAGACGATAGACTTAAGGGACATCCCTGGAGTGAGCAGTTCTTC; CDR3: CASSQDDRLKGHPWSEQFF
D: TRBD2; J: TRBJ2-7; V: TRBV4-1; size: once; DNA: TGCGCTAGCAGCCAAGCTCCTCTAGCGGGTCTTGACGAGCAGTACTTC; CDR3: CASSQAPLAGLDEQYF
D: TRBD1; J: TRBJ2-7; V: TRBV5-1; size: -; DNA: TGCGCCAGCAGGCCAGGGGGTCCCTACGAGCAGTACTTC; CDR3: CASRPGGPYEQYF
D: TRBD1; J: TRBJ1-5; V: TRBV6-5; size: -; DNA: TGTGCCAGCAGTATACAGGGGAATAGCAATCAGCCCCAGCATTTT; CDR3: CASSIQGNSNQPQHF
D: -; J: TRBJ1-3; V: TRBV30; size: -; DNA: TGTGCCCGGCAAGGGGAGGCTGGAAACACCATATATTTT; CDR3: CARQGEAGNTIYF
D: TRBD1; J: TRBJ2-6; V: TRBV30; size: -; DNA: TGTGCCTGGAATCCGGACAGGGTCCCTGGGGCCAACGTCCTGACTTTC; CDR3: CAWNPDRVPGANVLTF
D: -; J: TRBJ1-1; V: TRBV24-1; size: few; DNA: TGTGCCACCAGTGAGGGTACGAACACTGAAGCTTTCTTT; CDR3: CATSEGTNTEAFF
D: -; J: TRBJ2-3; V: TRBV4-3; size: -; DNA: TGCGCCAGCAGCCAAGATTGGCAAGGGCGCACAGATACGCAGTATTTT; CDR3: CASSQDWQGRTDTQYF
D: TRBD2; J: TRBJ2-1; V: TRBV30; size: -; DNA: TGTGCCTGGAGTGTAACTTCCCGGGGACTAGCGGCCTCGGGAAATGAGCAGTTCTTC; CDR3: CAWSVTSRGLAASGNEQFF
D: -; J: TRBJ2-1; V: TRBV7-9; size: -; DNA: TGTGCCAGCAGCTTACAGGGGAGCTCCTACAATGAGCAGTTCTTC; CDR3: CASSLQGSSYNEQFF
D: -; J: TRBJ2-5; V: TRBV25-1; size: -; DNA: TGTGCCAGCTCCTCCGCGGGCGGGATCCAAGAGACCCAGTACTTC; CDR3: CASSSAGGIQETQYF
D: -; J: TRBJ2-4; V: TRBV4-1; size: -; DNA: TGCGCCAGCAGCCAGGCGGCCCTAGAGTATTTGCACTTC; CDR3: CASSQAALEYLHF
D: -; J: TRBJ2-7; V: TRBV7-8; size: -; DNA: TGTGCCAGCAGCTTAAAATTAAATCGGGCAGGGTCCCACGAGCAGTACTTC; CDR3: CASSLKLNRAGSHEQYF
D: TRBD2; J: TRBJ2-3; V: TRBV9; size: -; DNA: TGTGCCAGCAGCCAGCCAGCGGGAGTCATAACAGATACGCAGTATTTT; CDR3: CASSQPAGVITDTQYF
D: TRBD2; J: TRBJ2-3; V: TRBV6-5; size: -; DNA: TGTGCCAGCTCAAGGACTAGCGGGACAGATACGCAGTATTTT; CDR3: CASSRTSGTDTQYF
D: TRBD2; J: TRBJ2-2; V: TRBV6-2/TRBV6-3; size: -; DNA: TGTGCCAGCAGTTACCCAACCGCGGGACTAGCATTATCCGGGGAGCTGTTTTTT; CDR3: CASSYPTAGLALSGELFF
D: -; J: TRBJ2-2; V: TRBV7-9; size: -; DNA: TGTGCCAGCAGCCACCTGACAGGCGCTACCGGGGAGCTGTTTTTT; CDR3: CASSHLTGATGELFF
D: -; J: TRBJ1-1; V: TRBV10-3; size: -; DNA: TGTGCCATCAGTGAGTGGGGGGGGGCCTACACTGAAGCTTTCTTT; CDR3: CAISEWGGAYTEAFF
D: TRBD1; J: TRBJ1-2; V: TRBV23-1; size: -; DNA: TGCGCCAGCAGTACCCGGGGACAGGGGATCTATGGCTACACCTTC; CDR3: CASSTRGQGIYGYTF